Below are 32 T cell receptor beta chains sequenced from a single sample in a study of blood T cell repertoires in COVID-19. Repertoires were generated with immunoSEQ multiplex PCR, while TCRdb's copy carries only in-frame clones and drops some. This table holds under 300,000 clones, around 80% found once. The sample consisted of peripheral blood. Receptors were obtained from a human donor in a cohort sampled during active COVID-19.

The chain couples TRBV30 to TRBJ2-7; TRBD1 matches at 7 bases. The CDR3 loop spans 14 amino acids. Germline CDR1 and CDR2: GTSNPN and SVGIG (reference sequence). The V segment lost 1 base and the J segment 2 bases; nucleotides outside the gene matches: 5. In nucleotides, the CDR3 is TGTGCCTGGAGTGGTGGGACAGTGACCTACGAGCAGTACTTC. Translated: CAWSGGTVTYEQYF.

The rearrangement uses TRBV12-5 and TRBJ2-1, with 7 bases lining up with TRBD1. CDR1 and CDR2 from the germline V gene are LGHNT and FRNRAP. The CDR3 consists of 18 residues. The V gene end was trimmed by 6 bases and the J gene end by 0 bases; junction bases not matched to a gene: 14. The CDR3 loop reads CASGPVPGQSFSYNEQFF. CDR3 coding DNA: TGTGCTAGTGGACCCGTCCCGGGACAGTCCTTCTCCTACAATGAGCAGTTCTTC. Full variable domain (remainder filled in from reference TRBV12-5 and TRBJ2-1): DARVTQTPRHKVTEMGQEVTMRCQPILGHNTVFWYRQTMMQGLELLAYFRNRAPLDDSGMPKDRFSAEMPDATLATLKIQPSEPRDSAVYFCASGPVPGQSFSYNEQFFGPGTRLTVL.

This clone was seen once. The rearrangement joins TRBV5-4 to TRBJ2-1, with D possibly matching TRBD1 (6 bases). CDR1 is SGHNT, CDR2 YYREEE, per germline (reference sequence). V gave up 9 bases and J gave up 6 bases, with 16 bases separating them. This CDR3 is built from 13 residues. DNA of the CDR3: TGTGCCATCGTGATGGGGGCTCGCAATGAGCAGTTCTTC. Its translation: CAIVMGARNEQFF.

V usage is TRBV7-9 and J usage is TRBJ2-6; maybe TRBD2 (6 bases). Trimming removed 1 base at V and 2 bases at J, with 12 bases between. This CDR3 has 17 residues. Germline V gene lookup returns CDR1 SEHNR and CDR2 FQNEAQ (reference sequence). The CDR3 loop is CASSLGAGGTGANVLTF. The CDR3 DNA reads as TGTGCCAGCAGCTTAGGGGCCGGGGGAACTGGGGCCAACGTCCTGACTTTC. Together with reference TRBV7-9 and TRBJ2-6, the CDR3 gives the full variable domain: DTGVSQNPRHKITKRGQNVTFRCDPISEHNRLYWYRQTLGQGPEFLTYFQNEAQLEKSRLLSDRFSAERPKGSFSTLEIQRTEQGDSAMYLCASSLGAGGTGANVLTFGAGSRLTVL.

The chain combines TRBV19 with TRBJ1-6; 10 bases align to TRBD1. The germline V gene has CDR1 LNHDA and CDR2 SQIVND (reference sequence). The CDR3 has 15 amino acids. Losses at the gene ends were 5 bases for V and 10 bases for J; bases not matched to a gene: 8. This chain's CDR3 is CASSLQGTGVSPLHF. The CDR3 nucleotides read TGTGCCAGTAGTCTCCAGGGGACAGGGGTCTCACCCCTCCACTTT. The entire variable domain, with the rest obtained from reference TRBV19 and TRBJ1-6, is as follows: DGGITQSPKYLFRKEGQNVTLSCEQNLNHDAMYWYRQDPGQGLRLIYYSQIVNDFQKGDIAEGYSVSREKKESFPLTVTSAQKNPTAFYLCASSLQGTGVSPLHFGNGTRLTVT.

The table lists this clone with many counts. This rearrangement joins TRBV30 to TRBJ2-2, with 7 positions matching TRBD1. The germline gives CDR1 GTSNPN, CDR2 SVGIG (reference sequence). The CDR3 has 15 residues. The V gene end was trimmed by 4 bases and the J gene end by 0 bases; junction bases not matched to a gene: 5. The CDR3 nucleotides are TGTGCCTGGAAGGGGCAGGGGGCGAACACCGGGGAGCTGTTTTTT. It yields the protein CAWKGQGANTGELFF.

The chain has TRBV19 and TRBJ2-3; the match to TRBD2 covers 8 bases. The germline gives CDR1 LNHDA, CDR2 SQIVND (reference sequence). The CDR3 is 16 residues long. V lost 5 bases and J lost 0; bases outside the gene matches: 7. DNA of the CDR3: TGTGCCAGTAGTTTCTCCGGGGGGGGTAGCACAGATACGCAGTATTTT. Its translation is CASSFSGGGSTDTQYF.

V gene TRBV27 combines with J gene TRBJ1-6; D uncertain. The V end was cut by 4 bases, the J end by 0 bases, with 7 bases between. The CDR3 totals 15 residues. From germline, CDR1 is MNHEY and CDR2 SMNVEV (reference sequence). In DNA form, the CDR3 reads TGTGCCAGCAGTTATGGGAGCTCCTATAATTCACCCCTCCACTTT. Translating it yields CASSYGSSYNSPLHF.

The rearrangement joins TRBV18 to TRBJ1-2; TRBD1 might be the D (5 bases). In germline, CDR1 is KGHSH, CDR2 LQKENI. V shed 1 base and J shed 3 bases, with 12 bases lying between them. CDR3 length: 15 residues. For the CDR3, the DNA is TGTGCCAGCTCACCACTCAGGGAGGTTGACTATGGCTACACCTTC. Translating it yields CASSPLREVDYGYTF.

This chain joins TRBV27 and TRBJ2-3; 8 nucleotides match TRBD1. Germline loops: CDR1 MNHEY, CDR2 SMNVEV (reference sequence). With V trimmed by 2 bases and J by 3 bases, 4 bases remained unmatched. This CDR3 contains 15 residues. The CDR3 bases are TGTGCCAGCAGTTTAGGGCAGGGGGCTACAGATACGCAGTATTTT. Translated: CASSLGQGATDTQYF.

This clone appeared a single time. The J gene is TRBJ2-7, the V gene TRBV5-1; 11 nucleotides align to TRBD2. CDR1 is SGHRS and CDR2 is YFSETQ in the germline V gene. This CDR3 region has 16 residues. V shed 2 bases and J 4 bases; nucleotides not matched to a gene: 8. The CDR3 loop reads CASSFRFSGREYEQYF. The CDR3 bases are TGCGCCAGCAGCTTCCGATTTAGCGGGAGGGAATACGAGCAGTACTTC.

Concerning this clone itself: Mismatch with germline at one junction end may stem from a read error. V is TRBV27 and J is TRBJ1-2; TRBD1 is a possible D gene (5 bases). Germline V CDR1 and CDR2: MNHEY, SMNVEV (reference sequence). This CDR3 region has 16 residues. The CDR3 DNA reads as TGTGCCAGCAGTCTATCTCCTTTCTCTACCCAGGGTGGCTACACCTTC. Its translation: CASSLSPFSTQGGYTF.

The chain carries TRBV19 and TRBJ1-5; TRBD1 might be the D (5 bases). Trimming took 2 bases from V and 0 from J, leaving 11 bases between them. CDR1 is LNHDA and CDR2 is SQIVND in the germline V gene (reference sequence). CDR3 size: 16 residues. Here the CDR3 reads CASSIQGSYSNQPQHF. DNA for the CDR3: TGTGCCAGTAGTATACAGGGCAGTTATAGCAATCAGCCCCAGCATTTT. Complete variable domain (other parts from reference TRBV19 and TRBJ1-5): DGGITQSPKYLFRKEGQNVTLSCEQNLNHDAMYWYRQDPGQGLRLIYYSQIVNDFQKGDIAEGYSVSREKKESFPLTVTSAQKNPTAFYLCASSIQGSYSNQPQHFGDGTRLSIL.

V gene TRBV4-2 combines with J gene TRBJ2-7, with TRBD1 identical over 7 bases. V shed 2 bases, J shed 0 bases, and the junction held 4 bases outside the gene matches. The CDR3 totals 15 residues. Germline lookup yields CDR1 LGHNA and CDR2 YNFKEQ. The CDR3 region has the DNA TGTGCCAGCAGCCAAAGACAGGGACCCTCCTACGAGCAGTACTTC. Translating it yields CASSQRQGPSYEQYF.

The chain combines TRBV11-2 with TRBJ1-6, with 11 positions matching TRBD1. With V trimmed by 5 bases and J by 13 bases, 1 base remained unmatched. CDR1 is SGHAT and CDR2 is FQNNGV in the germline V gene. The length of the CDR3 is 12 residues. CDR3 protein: CASSRDRGPLHF. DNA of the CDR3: TGTGCCAGCAGCCGGGACAGGGGGCCCCTCCACTTT.

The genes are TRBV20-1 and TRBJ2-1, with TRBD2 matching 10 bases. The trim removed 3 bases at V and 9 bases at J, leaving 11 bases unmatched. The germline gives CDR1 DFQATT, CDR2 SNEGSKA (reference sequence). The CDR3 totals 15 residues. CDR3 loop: CSASPPSGRGVEQFF. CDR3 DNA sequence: TGCAGTGCTAGTCCCCCTAGCGGGAGAGGCGTTGAGCAGTTCTTC.

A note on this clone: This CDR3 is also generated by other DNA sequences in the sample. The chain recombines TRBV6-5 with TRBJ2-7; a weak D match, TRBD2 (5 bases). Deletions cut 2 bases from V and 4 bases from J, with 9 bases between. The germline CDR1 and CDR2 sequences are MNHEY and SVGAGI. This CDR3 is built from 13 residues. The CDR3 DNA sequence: TGTGCCAGCAGTTACCGTCGGGGTTACGAGCAGTACTTC. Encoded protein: CASSYRRGYEQYF.

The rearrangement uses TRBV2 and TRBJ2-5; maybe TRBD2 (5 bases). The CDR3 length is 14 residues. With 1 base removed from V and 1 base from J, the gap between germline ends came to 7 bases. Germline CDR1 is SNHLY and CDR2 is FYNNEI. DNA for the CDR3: TGTGCCAGCAGTGAAGGGAGCGGCCAAGAGACCCAGTACTTC. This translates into CASSEGSGQETQYF.

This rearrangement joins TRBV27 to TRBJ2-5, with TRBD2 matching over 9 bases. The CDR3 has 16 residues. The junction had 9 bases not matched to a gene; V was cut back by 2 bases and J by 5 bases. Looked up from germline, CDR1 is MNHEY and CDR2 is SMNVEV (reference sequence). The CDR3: CASSLRSSGIGETQYF. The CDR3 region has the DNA TGTGCCAGCAGTTTACGGTCTAGCGGGATAGGTGAGACCCAGTACTTC.

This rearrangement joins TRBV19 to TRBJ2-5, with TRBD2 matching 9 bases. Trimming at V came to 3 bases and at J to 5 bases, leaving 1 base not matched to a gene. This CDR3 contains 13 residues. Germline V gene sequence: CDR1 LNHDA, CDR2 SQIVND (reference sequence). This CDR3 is CASSMGLAETQYF. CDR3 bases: TGTGCCAGTAGTATGGGACTAGCCGAGACCCAGTACTTC.

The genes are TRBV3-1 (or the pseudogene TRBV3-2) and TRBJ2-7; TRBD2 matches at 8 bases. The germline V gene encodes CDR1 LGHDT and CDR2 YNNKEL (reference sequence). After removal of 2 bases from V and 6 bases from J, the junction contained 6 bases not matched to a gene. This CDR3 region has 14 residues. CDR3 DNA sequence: TGTGCCAGCAGCCAATACAGCGGGAGTGGCGAGCAGTACTTC. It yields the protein CASSQYSGSGEQYF.

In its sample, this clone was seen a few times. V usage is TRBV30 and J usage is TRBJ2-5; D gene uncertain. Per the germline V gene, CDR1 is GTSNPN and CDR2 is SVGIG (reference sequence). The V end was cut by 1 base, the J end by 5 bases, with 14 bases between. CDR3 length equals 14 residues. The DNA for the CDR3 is TGTGCCTGGAGTGGGTCTGTGCCGAGGGAGACCCAGTACTTC. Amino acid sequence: CAWSGSVPRETQYF.

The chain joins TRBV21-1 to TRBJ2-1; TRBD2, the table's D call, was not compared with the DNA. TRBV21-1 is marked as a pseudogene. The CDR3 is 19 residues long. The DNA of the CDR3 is TGTGCCAGCAGCACTAACCCGGGACTAGCGGGAGTAGGTCTACAGGAGCAGTTCTTC. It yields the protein CASSTNPGLAGVGLQEQFF.

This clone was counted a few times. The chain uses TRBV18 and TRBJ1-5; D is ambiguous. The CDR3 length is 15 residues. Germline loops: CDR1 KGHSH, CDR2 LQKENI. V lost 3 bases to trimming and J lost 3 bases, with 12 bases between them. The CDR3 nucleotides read TGTGCCAGCTCACCCGCGGGGTCCGTCAATCAGCCCCAGCATTTT. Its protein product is CASSPAGSVNQPQHF. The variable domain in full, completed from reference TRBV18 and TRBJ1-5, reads NAGVMQNPRHLVRRRGQEARLRCSPMKGHSHVYWYRQLPEEGLKFMVYLQKENIIDESGMPKERFSAEFPKEGPSILRIQQVVRGDSAAYFCASSPAGSVNQPQHFGDGTRLSIL.

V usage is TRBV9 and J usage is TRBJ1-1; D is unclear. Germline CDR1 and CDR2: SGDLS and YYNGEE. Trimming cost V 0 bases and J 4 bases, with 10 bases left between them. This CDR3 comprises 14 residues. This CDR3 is CASSVEETSTEAFF. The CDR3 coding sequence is TGTGCCAGCAGCGTAGAAGAGACAAGCACTGAAGCTTTCTTT. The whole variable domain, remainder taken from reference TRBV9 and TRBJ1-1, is DSGVTQTPKHLITATGQRVTLRCSPRSGDLSVYWYQQSLDQGLQFLIQYYNGEERAKGNILERFSAQQFPDLHSELNLSSLELGDSALYFCASSVEETSTEAFFGQGTRLTVV.

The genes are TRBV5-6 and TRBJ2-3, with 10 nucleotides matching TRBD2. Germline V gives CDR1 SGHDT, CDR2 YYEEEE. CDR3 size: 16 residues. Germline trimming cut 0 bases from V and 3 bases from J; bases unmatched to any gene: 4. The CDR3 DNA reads TGTGCCAGCAGCTTGGCTAGCGGGAGAGGTACAGATACGCAGTATTTT. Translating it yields CASSLASGRGTDTQYF.

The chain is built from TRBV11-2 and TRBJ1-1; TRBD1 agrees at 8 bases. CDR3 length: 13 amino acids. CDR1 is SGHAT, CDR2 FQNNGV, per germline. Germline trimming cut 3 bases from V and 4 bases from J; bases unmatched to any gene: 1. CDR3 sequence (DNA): TGTGCCAGCAGCTTCACAGGGGGCACTGAAGCTTTCTTT. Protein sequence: CASSFTGGTEAFF.

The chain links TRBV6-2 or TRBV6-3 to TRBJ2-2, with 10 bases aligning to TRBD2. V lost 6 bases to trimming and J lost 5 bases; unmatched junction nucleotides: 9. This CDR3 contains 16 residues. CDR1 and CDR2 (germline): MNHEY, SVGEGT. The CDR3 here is CASSRASGRYTGELFF. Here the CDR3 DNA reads TGTGCCAGCAGCCGGGCTAGCGGGAGATATACCGGGGAGCTGTTTTTT.

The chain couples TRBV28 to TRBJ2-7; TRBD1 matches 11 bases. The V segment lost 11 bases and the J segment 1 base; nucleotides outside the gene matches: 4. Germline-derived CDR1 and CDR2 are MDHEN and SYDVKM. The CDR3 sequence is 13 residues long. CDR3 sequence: CAGQGAGSYEQYF. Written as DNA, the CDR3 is TGTGCCGGACAGGGGGCCGGATCCTACGAGCAGTACTTC.

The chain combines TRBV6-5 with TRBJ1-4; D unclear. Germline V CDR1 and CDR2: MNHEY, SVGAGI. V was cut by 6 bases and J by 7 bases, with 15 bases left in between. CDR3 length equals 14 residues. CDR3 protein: CASSPSGYGEKLFF. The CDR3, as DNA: TGTGCCAGCAGCCCCTCGGGATATGGTGAAAAACTGTTTTTT.

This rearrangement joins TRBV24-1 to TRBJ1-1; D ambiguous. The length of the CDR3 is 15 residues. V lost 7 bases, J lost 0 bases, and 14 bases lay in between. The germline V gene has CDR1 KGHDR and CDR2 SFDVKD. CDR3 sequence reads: CATRAWELLNTEAFF. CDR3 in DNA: TGTGCCACCAGAGCCTGGGAGCTTTTGAACACTGAAGCTTTCTTT.

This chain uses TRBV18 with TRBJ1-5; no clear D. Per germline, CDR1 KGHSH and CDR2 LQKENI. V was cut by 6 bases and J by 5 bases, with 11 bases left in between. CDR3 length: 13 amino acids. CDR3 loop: CASSTGVDQPQHF. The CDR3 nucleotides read TGTGCCAGCTCCACGGGAGTGGATCAGCCCCAGCATTTT.